This T cell receptor (beta chain) was retrieved from a study of follicular helper T cells after annual influenza vaccination. On the study more broadly: For some subjects, blood spans the 2013-2014, 2014-2015 and 2015-2016 annual vaccinations. Points from the study as a whole: Each annual vaccination recalled recurring oligoclonal ICOS+CD38+ cTfh clonotypes.

A note on this clone: Its antigen is still unknown.

Clones were read by immunoSEQ multiplex PCR, and TCRdb kept only the in-frame ones, dropping some. The table includes approximately 10,000 clones, approximately 84% detected once. Time point specified: 2013-2014 season, 7 days after vaccination. The clonotype originates from an adult who received the influenza vaccine. The sample was CXCR5- memory CD4+ T cells sorted from blood, taken 7 days after influenza vaccination.

Written as DNA, the CDR3 is TGTGCCAGCAGCCAAGGGGCAAGTGGGTCCTACGAGCAGTACTTC. Translated, it gives CASSQGASGSYEQYF. This chain connects TRBV14 to TRBJ2-7, with D hard to call. V was pared by 1 base and J by 1 base, with 11 bases between. Looked up from germline, CDR1 is SGHDN and CDR2 is FVKESK. This CDR3 spans 15 amino acids.